The sequence of this T cell receptor beta chain was determined in a study of T cell repertoires in cytomegalovirus infection. On the study more broadly: Signatures in public TCR beta sequences pointed to both CMV infection and matching HLA type.

In its sample, this clonotype was seen many times. Antigen unknown. Trimming removed 7 bases at V and 2 bases at J, with 15 bases between. From germline, CDR1 is SGHVS and CDR2 FQNEAQ. This CDR3 has 15 amino acids. TCRdb fed the reads into MiXCR, producing one record per CDR3 protein. The profile shows about 900,000 distinct CDR3 sequences, roughly 30% of them singletons. The sequence came from a human donor in good health (CMV status not recorded). Some clones in this sample may be carry-over from other donors' samples. The sequencing here drew on cultured CD8+ T cells from PBMCs, taken from culture after CMV antigen stimulation. The V and J genes are TRBV7-8 and TRBJ1-5; no reliable D call. CDR3 nucleotide sequence: TGTGCCAGCACCCCGACCCTCGGAGGCAATCAGCCCCAGCATTTT. Residues: CASTPTLGGNQPQHF.